The 27 T cell receptor beta chains below were found in one sample sequenced in a study of blood T cell repertoires in COVID-19. Assay used: immunoSEQ multiplex PCR; TCRdb lists only in-frame clones, some missing. The data hold a few hundred thousand clones, with about 90% observed a single time. The specimen was PBMCs or T cells enriched from blood (not recorded which). The receptors were gathered from a man aged 25 to 40 who had recovered from COVID-19.

This clone was seen just once. Distinct nucleotide sequences in the sample also encode this CDR3. In nucleotides, the CDR3 is TGTGCCAGCAGTGATTCGTCCTACGAGCAGTACTTC. Its translation is CASSDSSYEQYF. V is TRBV2 and J is TRBJ2-7; no reliable D call. This CDR3 is built from 12 residues. The V and J ends lost 3 bases and 1 base respectively, with 4 bases between them. Germline CDR1 and CDR2: SNHLY and FYNNEI.

This chain links TRBV13 with TRBJ2-7; the match to TRBD1 covers 10 bases. The V segment lost 5 bases and the J segment 5 bases; nucleotides outside the gene matches: 6. The germline CDR1 and CDR2 sequences are PRHDT and FYEKMQ (reference sequence). This CDR3 contains 14 residues. CDR3 region: CASSPGDRGDEQYF. The CDR3 DNA is TGTGCCAGCAGCCCAGGGGACAGGGGAGACGAGCAGTACTTC. The variable domain in full, completed from reference TRBV13 and TRBJ2-7, reads AAGVIQSPRHLIKEKRETATLKCYPIPRHDTVYWYQQGPGQDPQFLISFYEKMQSDKGSIPDRFSAQQFSDYHSELNMSSLELGDSALYFCASSPGDRGDEQYFGPGTRLTVT.

The chain combines TRBV2 with TRBJ1-3, with 7 bases fitting TRBD1. In germline, CDR1 is SNHLY, CDR2 FYNNEI. V was clipped by 6 bases and J by 1 base; unmatched bases: 3. CDR3 length: 14 amino acids. The CDR3 DNA sequence: TGTGCCAGCAGAGTACAGGGGTCTGGAAACACCATATATTTT. Its protein is CASRVQGSGNTIYF.

The chain links TRBV4-1 to TRBJ2-5, with a possible D match to TRBD2 (5 bases). Trimming cost V 2 bases and J 1 base, with 14 bases left between them. CDR1 is MGHRA, CDR2 YSYEKL, per germline. This CDR3 region has 16 residues. The DNA of the CDR3 is TGCGCCAGCAGCCAAATAGCCGGGATCCTCCAAGAGACCCAGTACTTC. Its translation is CASSQIAGILQETQYF.

The chain couples TRBV29-1 to TRBJ2-1, with a weak D call TRBD1 (6 bases). CDR3 length: 9 amino acids. Per the germline V gene, CDR1 is SQVTM and CDR2 is ANQGSEA. V lost 7 bases, J lost 14 bases, and 12 bases lay in between. The chain's CDR3 is CSAGTSEFF. CDR3 DNA sequence: TGCAGCGCCGGGACATCAGAGTTCTTC.

The rearrangement joins TRBV6-5 to TRBJ1-4, with D possibly being TRBD1 (6 bases). V lost 4 bases to trimming and J lost 9 bases, with 18 bases between them. This CDR3 is 15 amino acids long. Germline V gene sequence: CDR1 MNHEY, CDR2 SVGAGI. CDR3 DNA: TGTGCCAGCAGTTGGGGTCACAGGGAGCAGAAAAAACTGTTTTTT. This translates into CASSWGHREQKKLFF.

The genes are TRBV28 and TRBJ1-2; 8 bases are shared with TRBD1. J gave up 3 bases and V 6 bases, and 9 bases lay outside the gene matches. The CDR3 length is 15 residues. CDR1 and CDR2 from the germline V gene are MDHEN and SYDVKM. The CDR3 loop reads CASRPPDRDYYGYTF. The CDR3 bases are TGTGCCAGCAGGCCTCCGGACAGGGACTACTATGGCTACACCTTC.

This chain links TRBV5-6 with TRBJ2-2; the D gene is possibly TRBD2 (6 bases). The length of the CDR3 is 17 residues. The V end lost 0 bases, the J end lost 6 bases, and 18 bases lay between the germline ends. CDR1 SGHDT and CDR2 YYEEEE come from the germline V gene. CDR3: CASSLAGEAVRAGELFF. CDR3 in DNA: TGTGCCAGCAGCTTGGCCGGGGAGGCAGTCAGAGCCGGGGAGCTGTTTTTT.

This clone was recorded only once. The chain recombines TRBV7-8 with TRBJ2-1; no firm D call. The CDR3 contains 12 residues. Germline CDR1 SGHVS, CDR2 FQNEAQ. V shed 5 bases and J shed 9 bases, with 11 bases lying between them. CDR3 residues: CASSADRSEQFF. In nucleotides, the CDR3 is TGTGCCAGCAGCGCGGATCGAAGTGAGCAGTTCTTC.

This clone was counted a single time. This same CDR3 is encoded by further DNA sequences in the sample. The J gene is TRBJ1-2, the V gene TRBV6-5, with a weak D call TRBD1 (5 bases). CDR1 and CDR2 (germline): MNHEY, SVGAGI. This CDR3 comprises 12 residues. V dropped 2 bases and J dropped 4 bases, with 5 bases sitting between them. This CDR3 is CASSYRGYGYTF. CDR3 in DNA: TGTGCCAGCAGTTACAGGGGCTATGGCTACACCTTC.

This chain joins TRBV6-6 and TRBJ2-7; D is ambiguous. CDR3 length: 15 amino acids. Trimming stripped 2 bases from V and 2 bases from J, with 13 bases between. The germline V gene encodes CDR1 MNHNY and CDR2 SVGAGI (reference sequence). CDR3 amino acids: CASSYGQVLTYEQYF. Written as DNA, the CDR3 is TGTGCCAGCAGTTACGGTCAGGTTCTTACCTACGAGCAGTACTTC.

This clone appeared once. CDR3 DNA: TGTGCCAGCAGCTTGGCGGGAGAAGTAGATACGCAGTATTTT. This encodes CASSLAGEVDTQYF. The V gene is TRBV11-3, the J gene TRBJ2-3, with TRBD2 identical over 7 bases. Germline loops: CDR1 SGHNT, CDR2 YENEEA. With V trimmed by 3 bases and J by 5 bases, 5 bases remained unmatched. The CDR3 spans 14 residues.

The rearrangement joins TRBV27 to TRBJ1-2; no reliable D call. The CDR3 has 14 amino acids. V shed 5 bases and J shed 13 bases, with 23 bases lying between them. Germline lookup yields CDR1 MNHEY and CDR2 SMNVEV (reference sequence). The CDR3 bases are TGTGCCAGCAGTCCTTCTCGTGAGGTGGCGCCAGCCACCTTC. Its translation: CASSPSREVAPATF.

This chain links TRBV4-2 with TRBJ2-7; possibly TRBD2 for D (7 bases). CDR1 and CDR2 (germline): LGHNA, YNFKEQ. The CDR3 sequence is 15 residues long. Trimming took 1 base from V and 7 from J, leaving 17 bases between them. DNA of the CDR3: TGTGCCAGCAGCCAAGTGAAGGGCGGGGGCTGGGAGCAGTACTTC. Amino acid sequence: CASSQVKGGGWEQYF.

V gene TRBV28 combines with J gene TRBJ1-2, with 8 positions matching TRBD1. This CDR3 region has 12 residues. Germline V gene data show CDR1 as MDHEN and CDR2 as SYDVKM. The junction had 6 bases not matched to a gene; V was cut back by 7 bases and J by 8 bases. This chain's CDR3 is CASTKTGAGYTF. CDR3 coding DNA: TGTGCCAGCACCAAGACAGGGGCGGGCTACACCTTC.

The rearrangement joins TRBV6-5 to TRBJ1-5, with TRBD1 matching over 7 bases. The CDR3 has 15 residues. Germline CDR1 MNHEY, CDR2 SVGAGI. V shed 4 bases, J shed 5 bases, and the junction held 8 bases outside the gene matches. CDR3 region: CASSWTIGGDQPQHF. The CDR3 bases are TGTGCCAGCAGTTGGACCATAGGGGGCGATCAGCCCCAGCATTTT.

The chain has TRBV5-6 and TRBJ2-7, with 10 nucleotides matching TRBD2. V dropped 2 bases and J dropped 5; count of bases not matched to a gene: 10. This CDR3 has 16 residues. The germline V gene has CDR1 SGHDT and CDR2 YYEEEE. CDR3 sequence reads: CASSFSGGPLYHEQYF. The CDR3 DNA sequence: TGTGCCAGCAGCTTTAGCGGGGGGCCACTTTACCACGAGCAGTACTTC.

Written as DNA, the CDR3 is TGTGCCAGCAGTCAGGAGGTTTCTAACTATGGCTACACCTTC. It yields the protein CASSQEVSNYGYTF. This chain connects TRBV6-5 to TRBJ1-2; D is ambiguous. V lost 5 bases and J lost 0, with 10 bases in between. The germline gives CDR1 MNHEY, CDR2 SVGAGI. This CDR3 has 14 residues.

Notes on this clone: At one boundary the junction diverges from the germline segment, which might be a read error. The genes are TRBV7-9 and TRBJ1-1, with D perhaps TRBD1 (5 bases). This CDR3 region has 13 residues. Germline loops: CDR1 SEHNR, CDR2 FQNEAQ (reference sequence). The CDR3 DNA reads as TGTGCCAGCAGCTACCCAGGGAACCCTGAAGCTTTCTTT. Encoded protein: CASSYPGNPEAFF.

The V and J genes are TRBV9 and TRBJ1-3; 8 bases align to TRBD1. Looked up from germline, CDR1 is SGDLS and CDR2 is YYNGEE. The junction had 11 bases not matched to a gene; V was cut back by 2 bases and J by 4 bases. There are 17 residues in the CDR3. CDR3 DNA sequence: TGTGCCAGCAGCGTGTTTGCAGGGGGCTCGGGGGGAAACACCATATATTTT. Translating it yields CASSVFAGGSGGNTIYF.

The genes are TRBV5-6 and TRBJ2-5; TRBD2 matches at 7 bases. V trimming: 4 bases; J trimming: 2 bases; junction bases outside the gene matches: 11. Germline loops: CDR1 SGHDT, CDR2 YYEEEE. The length of the CDR3 is 16 residues. CDR3 protein: CASSRALTSTQETQYF. CDR3 coding DNA: TGTGCCAGCAGCCGTGCTTTGACTAGCACGCAAGAGACCCAGTACTTC.

The rearrangement joins TRBV5-4 to TRBJ1-3; the D gene is possibly TRBD1 (6 bases). V was cut by 4 bases and J by 7 bases, with 15 bases left in between. CDR3 size: 14 residues. The germline CDR1 and CDR2 sequences are SGHNT and YYREEE (reference sequence). Here the CDR3 DNA reads TGTGCCAGCAGCCGTTCGGGGGGCGCCAACACCATATATTTT. Its protein product is CASSRSGGANTIYF.

The chain employs TRBV20-1 and TRBJ2-5; 7 bases match TRBD1. This CDR3 is 15 amino acids long. Per germline, CDR1 DFQATT and CDR2 SNEGSKA (reference sequence). The V gene end was trimmed by 3 bases and the J gene end by 4 bases; junction bases not matched to a gene: 11. The CDR3 DNA reads as TGCAGTGCTAGTAGCACCGACAGGGCCGTAGAGACCCAGTACTTC. Its protein product is CSASSTDRAVETQYF.

This clone was seen a few times. Other DNA sequences in the sample encode the same CDR3. The chain links TRBV2 to TRBJ2-7, with D possibly TRBD1 on 5 matching bases. Between the trimmed V and J ends, which lost 4 bases and 0 bases, there was a span of 10 bases. CDR1 is SNHLY and CDR2 is FYNNEI in the germline V gene. The CDR3 spans 14 residues. CDR3: CASSVRGSSYEQYF. In DNA, the CDR3 is TGTGCCAGCAGTGTTAGGGGAAGCTCCTACGAGCAGTACTTC. Full variable domain (missing parts from reference TRBV2 and TRBJ2-7): EPEVTQTPSHQVTQMGQEVILRCVPISNHLYFYWYRQILGQKVEFLVSFYNNEISEKSEIFDDQFSVERPDGSNFTLKIRSTKLEDSAMYFCASSVRGSSYEQYFGPGTRLTVT.

J is TRBJ1-1 and V is TRBV5-1, with D tentatively TRBD1 (6 bases). Germline V gene lookup returns CDR1 SGHRS and CDR2 YFSETQ. The CDR3 contains 16 residues. Trimming shortened V by 0 bases and J by 1 base, and 13 bases separated the two germline ends. The CDR3 sequence is CASSLEMGARNTEAFF. CDR3 coding DNA: TGCGCCAGCAGCTTGGAGATGGGGGCAAGGAACACTGAAGCTTTCTTT.

The chain carries TRBV28 and TRBJ2-7; 7 bases fit TRBD1. Germline values: CDR1 MDHEN, CDR2 SYDVKM. The CDR3 spans 17 residues. V lost 8 bases and J lost 9; bases outside the gene matches: 25. The CDR3 sequence is CASQHTPGTVRPLGQYF. CDR3 coding DNA: TGTGCCAGCCAGCATACTCCCGGGACAGTAAGGCCGCTAGGGCAGTACTTC.

With respect to this clone: Additional DNA sequences in this sample encode the identical CDR3. The chain links TRBV10-3 to TRBJ1-1; D remains unclear. Between the trimmed V and J ends, which lost 0 bases and 2 bases, there was a span of 7 bases. The CDR3 totals 14 residues. Germline CDR1 reads ENHRY; CDR2 reads SYGVKD. CDR3 sequence: CAISESSRNTEAFF. The CDR3 region has the DNA TGTGCCATCAGTGAGTCGTCCAGAAACACTGAAGCTTTCTTT.